The entry below gives a single T cell receptor (beta chain) sequence along with its context. The target antigen is unknown. These data belong to a study of cytomegalovirus exposure and HLA in healthy donors. The study, taken as a whole, reports: According to the study, around 160 TCR beta chains were cytomegalovirus-associated.

Generated by immunoSEQ multiplex PCR, the TCRdb table keeps only in-frame clones and is missing some. Counted here are roughly 60,000 clones, roughly 94% occurring once; the ten biggest clones make up over 1%. V gave up 8 bases and J gave up 6 bases, with 13 bases separating them. CDR3 length: 12 residues. From germline, CDR1 is SNHLY and CDR2 FYNNEI. Sequencing input: PBMCs. This chain joins TRBV2 and TRBJ1-1, with a tentative D call TRBD1 (6 bases). The sequence was obtained from a woman younger than 35 in good health and CMV-seronegative. In nucleotides, the CDR3 is TGTGCCAGCTATACAGGGTACGCTGAAGCTTTCTTT. Protein: CASYTGYAEAFF.